A selection of T cell receptor beta chains follows, all from one sample in a study of blood T cell repertoires in COVID-19. Data came from immunoSEQ multiplex PCR; TCRdb stores just in-frame clones and leaves some out. The sample lists tens of thousands of clones, roughly 87% occurring once. The sequenced sample consisted of peripheral blood. These receptors originate from a man aged 60-69 years with acute or convalescent COVID-19. CDR3s include the opening cysteine and the closing phenylalanine or tryptophan. The D gene is left open where the match is weak. The size entry is marked missing in some rows and otherwise reads once, few, many or a size class.

v_gene: TRBV25-1
abundance: .
j_gene: TRBJ1-4
d_gene: .
CDR3aa: CASSESYGRGEEKLFF
CDR3nt: TGTGCCAGCAGTGAATCATACGGCAGGGGAGAGGAAAAACTGTTTTTT

v_gene: TRBV5-1
abundance: .
j_gene: TRBJ1-2
d_gene: TRBD1
CDR3aa: CASSAAGQPNYGYTF
CDR3nt: TGCGCCAGCAGCGCTGCGGGACAGCCTAACTATGGCTACACCTTC

v_gene: TRBV4-3
abundance: .
j_gene: TRBJ2-2
d_gene: .
CDR3aa: CASSQDWAAGTGELFF
CDR3nt: TGCGCCAGCAGCCAAGATTGGGCAGCGGGCACCGGGGAGCTGTTTTTT

v_gene: TRBV6-5
abundance: .
j_gene: TRBJ2-7
d_gene: TRBD1
CDR3aa: CASLRTGTYEQYF
CDR3nt: TGTGCCAGCCTGCGGACAGGAACCTACGAGCAGTACTTC

v_gene: TRBV7-2
abundance: .
j_gene: TRBJ1-2
d_gene: .
CDR3aa: CASSRSGSYGYTF
CDR3nt: TGTGCCAGCAGCCGATCGGGGTCCTATGGCTACACCTTC

v_gene: TRBV5-1
abundance: .
j_gene: TRBJ1-2
d_gene: TRBD1
CDR3aa: CASSPGQGADYGYTF
CDR3nt: TGCGCCAGCAGCCCAGGACAGGGGGCGGACTATGGCTACACCTTC

v_gene: TRBV21-1
abundance: .
j_gene: TRBJ2-1
d_gene: .
CDR3aa: CASSKGQGVTYNEQFF
CDR3nt: TGTGCCAGCAGCAAGGGCCAGGGCGTAACCTACAATGAGCAGTTCTTC

v_gene: TRBV3-1/TRBV3-2
abundance: .
j_gene: TRBJ2-5
d_gene: .
CDR3aa: CASSLVPGTRQETQYF
CDR3nt: TGTGCCAGCAGCCTTGTGCCCGGGACTCGCCAAGAGACCCAGTACTTC

v_gene: TRBV7-2
abundance: once
j_gene: TRBJ1-1
d_gene: TRBD1
CDR3aa: CASSRGQENTEAFF
CDR3nt: TGTGCCAGCAGCCGCGGACAGGAGAACACTGAAGCTTTCTTT

v_gene: TRBV3-1/TRBV3-2
abundance: few
j_gene: TRBJ2-7
d_gene: .
CDR3aa: CASSQDDDTLFEQYF
CDR3nt: TGTGCCAGCAGCCAAGATGACGACACCTTATTTGAGCAGTACTTC

v_gene: TRBV7-9
abundance: .
j_gene: TRBJ1-4
d_gene: .
CDR3aa: CASSIRHSGGEKLFF
CDR3nt: TGTGCCAGCAGCATAAGACACTCCGGGGGTGAAAAACTGTTTTTT

v_gene: TRBV6-5
abundance: .
j_gene: TRBJ1-6
d_gene: .
CDR3aa: CASSPKGGYNSPLHF
CDR3nt: TGTGCCAGCAGCCCAAAAGGAGGGTATAATTCACCCCTCCACTTT

v_gene: TRBV7-8
abundance: .
j_gene: TRBJ1-6
d_gene: .
CDR3aa: CASSLDGASYNSPLHF
CDR3nt: TGTGCCAGCAGCTTAGATGGGGCCTCATATAATTCACCCCTCCACTTT

v_gene: TRBV10-3
abundance: .
j_gene: TRBJ2-1
d_gene: TRBD2
CDR3aa: CAISESISLAGAREQFF
CDR3nt: TGTGCCATCAGTGAGTCGATCTCGCTAGCGGGGGCCAGGGAGCAGTTCTTC

v_gene: TRBV27
abundance: .
j_gene: TRBJ2-7
d_gene: .
CDR3aa: CASSLSGVLIYEQYF
CDR3nt: TGTGCCAGCAGTTTATCAGGGGTCCTTATCTACGAGCAGTACTTC

v_gene: TRBV24-1
abundance: .
j_gene: TRBJ1-2
d_gene: TRBD1
CDR3aa: CATSDAGQAPPNYGYTF
CDR3nt: TGTGCCACCAGTGACGCGGGACAGGCGCCCCCTAACTATGGCTACACCTTC

v_gene: TRBV12-3/TRBV12-4
abundance: .
j_gene: TRBJ1-2
d_gene: TRBD1
CDR3aa: CASSATGLFTF
CDR3nt: TGTGCCAGCAGCGCGACAGGGCTTTTCACCTTC

v_gene: TRBV11-2
abundance: .
j_gene: TRBJ2-4
d_gene: TRBD2
CDR3aa: CASSLNAQPSGGSKNIQYF
CDR3nt: TGTGCCAGCAGCTTAAATGCCCAACCTAGCGGGGGATCCAAAAACATTCAGTACTTC

v_gene: TRBV24-1
abundance: .
j_gene: TRBJ2-3
d_gene: .
CDR3aa: CATSDSVTDTQYF
CDR3nt: TGTGCCACCAGTGATTCCGTCACAGATACGCAGTATTTT

v_gene: TRBV4-1
abundance: .
j_gene: TRBJ1-3
d_gene: .
CDR3aa: CASSTSPQGFGNTIYF
CDR3nt: TGCGCCAGCAGCACCAGCCCTCAGGGTTTCGGAAACACCATATATTTT